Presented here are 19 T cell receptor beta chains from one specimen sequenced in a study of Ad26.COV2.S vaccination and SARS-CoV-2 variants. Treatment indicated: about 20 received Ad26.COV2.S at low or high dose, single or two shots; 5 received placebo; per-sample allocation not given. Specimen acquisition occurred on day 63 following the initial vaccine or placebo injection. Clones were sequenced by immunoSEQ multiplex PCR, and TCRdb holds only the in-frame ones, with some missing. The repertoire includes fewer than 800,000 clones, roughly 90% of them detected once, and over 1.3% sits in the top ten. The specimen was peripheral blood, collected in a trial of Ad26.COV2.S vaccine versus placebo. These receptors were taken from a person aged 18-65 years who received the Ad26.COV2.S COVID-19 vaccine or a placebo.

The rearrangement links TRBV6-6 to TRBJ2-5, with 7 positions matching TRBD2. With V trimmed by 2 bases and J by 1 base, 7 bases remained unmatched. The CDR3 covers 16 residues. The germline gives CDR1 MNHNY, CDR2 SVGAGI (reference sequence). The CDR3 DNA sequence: TGTGCCAGCAGTTACCCCCGGCTAGCGGCCCAAGAGACCCAGTACTTC. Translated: CASSYPRLAAQETQYF.

The CDR3 sequence is CATSIGGLAGGPYEQYF. The CDR3, as DNA: TGTGCCACCAGTATTGGAGGATTAGCGGGAGGGCCCTACGAGCAGTACTTC. The chain uses TRBV24-1 and TRBJ2-7; 11 bases agree with TRBD2. Germline assignment: CDR1 KGHDR and CDR2 SFDVKD. V lost 6 bases and J lost 2; bases outside the gene matches: 11. The CDR3 spans 17 residues.

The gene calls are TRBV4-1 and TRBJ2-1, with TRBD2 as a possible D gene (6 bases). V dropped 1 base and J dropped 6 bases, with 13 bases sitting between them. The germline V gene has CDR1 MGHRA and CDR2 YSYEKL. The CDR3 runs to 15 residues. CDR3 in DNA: TGCGCCAGCAGCCAAGGACTAGTGGGATCCAATGAGCAGTTCTTC. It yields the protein CASSQGLVGSNEQFF.

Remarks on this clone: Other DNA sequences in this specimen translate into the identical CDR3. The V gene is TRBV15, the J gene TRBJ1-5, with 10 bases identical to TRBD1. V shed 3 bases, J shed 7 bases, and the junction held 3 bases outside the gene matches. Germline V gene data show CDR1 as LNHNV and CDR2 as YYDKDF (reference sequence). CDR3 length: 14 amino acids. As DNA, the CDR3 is TGTGCCACCAGCAGGGACAGGGGGGACCAGCCCCAGCATTTT. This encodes CATSRDRGDQPQHF.

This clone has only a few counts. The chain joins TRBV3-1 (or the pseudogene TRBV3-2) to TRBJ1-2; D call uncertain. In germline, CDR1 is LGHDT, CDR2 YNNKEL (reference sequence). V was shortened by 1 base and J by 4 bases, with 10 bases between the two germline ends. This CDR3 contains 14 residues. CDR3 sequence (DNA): TGTGCCAGCAGCCAAGCTGGGCAGAGCTATGGCTACACCTTC. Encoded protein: CASSQAGQSYGYTF.

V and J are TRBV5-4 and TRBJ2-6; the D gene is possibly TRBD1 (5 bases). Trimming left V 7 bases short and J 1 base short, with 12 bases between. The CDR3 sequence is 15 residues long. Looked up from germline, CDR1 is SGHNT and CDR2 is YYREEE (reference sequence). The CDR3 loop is CASLERTSGANVLTF. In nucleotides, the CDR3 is TGTGCCAGCTTGGAAAGGACATCTGGGGCCAACGTCCTGACTTTC.

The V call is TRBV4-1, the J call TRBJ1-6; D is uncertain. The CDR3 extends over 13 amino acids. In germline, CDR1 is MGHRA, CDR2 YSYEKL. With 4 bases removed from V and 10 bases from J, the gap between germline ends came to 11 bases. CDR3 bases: TGCGCCAGCAGCCCTTCTAGCGTCTCACCCCTCCACTTT. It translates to CASSPSSVSPLHF.

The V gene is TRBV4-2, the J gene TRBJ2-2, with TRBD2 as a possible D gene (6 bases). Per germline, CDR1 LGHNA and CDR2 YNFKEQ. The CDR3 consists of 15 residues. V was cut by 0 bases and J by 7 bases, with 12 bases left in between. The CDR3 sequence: CASSQDLGGSGELFF. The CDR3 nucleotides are TGTGCCAGCAGCCAAGATCTCGGGGGTAGCGGGGAGCTGTTTTTT.

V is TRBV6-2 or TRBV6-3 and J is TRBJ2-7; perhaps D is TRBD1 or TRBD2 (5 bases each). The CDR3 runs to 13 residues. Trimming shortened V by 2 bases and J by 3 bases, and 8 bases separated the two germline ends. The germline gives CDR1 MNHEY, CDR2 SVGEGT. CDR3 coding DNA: TGTGCCAGCAGTTACGGGACCTTCTACGAGCAGTACTTC. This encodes CASSYGTFYEQYF.

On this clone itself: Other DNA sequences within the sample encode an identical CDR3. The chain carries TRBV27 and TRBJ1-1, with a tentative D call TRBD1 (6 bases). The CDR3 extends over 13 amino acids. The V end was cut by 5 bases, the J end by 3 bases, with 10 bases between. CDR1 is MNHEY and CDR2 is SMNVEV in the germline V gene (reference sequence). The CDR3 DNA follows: TGTGCCAGCAGTCTCAGGGGTTACACTGAAGCTTTCTTT. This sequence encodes CASSLRGYTEAFF.

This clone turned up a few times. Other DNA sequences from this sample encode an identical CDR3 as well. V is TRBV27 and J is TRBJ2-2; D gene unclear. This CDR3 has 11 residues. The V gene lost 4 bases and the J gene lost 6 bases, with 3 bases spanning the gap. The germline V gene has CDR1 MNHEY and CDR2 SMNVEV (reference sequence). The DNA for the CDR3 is TGTGCCAGCAGTTCGGCCGGGGAGCTGTTTTTT. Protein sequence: CASSSAGELFF.

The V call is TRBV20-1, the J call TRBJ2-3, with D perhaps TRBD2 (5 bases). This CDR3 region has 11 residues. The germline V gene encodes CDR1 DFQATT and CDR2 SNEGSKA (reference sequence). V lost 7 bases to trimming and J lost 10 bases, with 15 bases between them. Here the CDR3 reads CSVSVNDAQYF. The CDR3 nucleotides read TGCAGTGTTAGCGTTAACGACGCGCAGTATTTT.

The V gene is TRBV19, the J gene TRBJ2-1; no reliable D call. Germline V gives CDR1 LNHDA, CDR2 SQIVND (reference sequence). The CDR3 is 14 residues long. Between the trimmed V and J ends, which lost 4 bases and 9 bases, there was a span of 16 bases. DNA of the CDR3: TGTGCCAGTAGTACAATCGTCCAGGCGCCTGAGCAGTTCTTC. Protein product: CASSTIVQAPEQFF.

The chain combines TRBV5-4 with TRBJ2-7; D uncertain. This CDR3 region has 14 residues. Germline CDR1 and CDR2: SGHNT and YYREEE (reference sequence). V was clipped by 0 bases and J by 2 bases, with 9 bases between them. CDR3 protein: CASSLDRYAYEQYF. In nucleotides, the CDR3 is TGTGCCAGCAGCTTGGATAGGTACGCCTACGAGCAGTACTTC.

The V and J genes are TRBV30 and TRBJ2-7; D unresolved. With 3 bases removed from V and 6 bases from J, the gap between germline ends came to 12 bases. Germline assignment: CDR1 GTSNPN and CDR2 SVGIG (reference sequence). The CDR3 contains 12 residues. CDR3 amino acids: CAWSAYPGEQYF. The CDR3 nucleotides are TGTGCCTGGAGCGCCTATCCGGGCGAGCAGTACTTC.

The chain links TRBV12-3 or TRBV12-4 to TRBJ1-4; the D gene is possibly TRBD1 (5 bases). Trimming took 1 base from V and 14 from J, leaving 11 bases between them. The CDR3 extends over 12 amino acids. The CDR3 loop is CASSLVSGPLFF. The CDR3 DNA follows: TGTGCCAGCAGTTTAGTGTCAGGGCCTCTGTTTTTT.

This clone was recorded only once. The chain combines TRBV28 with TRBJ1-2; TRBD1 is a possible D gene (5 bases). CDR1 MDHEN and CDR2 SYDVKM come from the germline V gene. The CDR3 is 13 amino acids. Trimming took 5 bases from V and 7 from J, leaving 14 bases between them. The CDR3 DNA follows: TGTGCCAGCAGTCCGCACCAGGGACGTGGCTACACCTTC. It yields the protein CASSPHQGRGYTF.

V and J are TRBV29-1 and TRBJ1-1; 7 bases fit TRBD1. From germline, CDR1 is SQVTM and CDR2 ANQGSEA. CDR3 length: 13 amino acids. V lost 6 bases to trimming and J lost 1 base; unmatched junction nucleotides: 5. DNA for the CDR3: TGCAGCGTCAAATCAGGGGGGAACACTGAAGCTTTCTTT. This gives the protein CSVKSGGNTEAFF.

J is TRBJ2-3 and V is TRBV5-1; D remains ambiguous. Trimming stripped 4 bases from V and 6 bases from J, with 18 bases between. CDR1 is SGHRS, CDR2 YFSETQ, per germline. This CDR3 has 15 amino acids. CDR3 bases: TGCGCCAGCAGCCGAACCTCAGGAGTCCGGGATACGCAGTATTTT. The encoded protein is CASSRTSGVRDTQYF.